This TCR beta chain was identified in a study of cytomegalovirus exposure and HLA in healthy donors. Of note for this clone: Its specificity is unknown.

It was with 60 Vbeta and 13 Jbeta primers that the PCR ran. TCRdb's copy holds only in-frame clones and misses some; the assay was immunoSEQ multiplex PCR. This table holds around 140,000 clones. Study outcomes and limitations: Clonal expansion, a later analysis showed, was greater in HLA-associated TCR beta chains than in equally common others. Researchers counted around 160 TCR beta chains as cytomegalovirus-associated. The presence/absence work took it that sequencing depth was about the same across donors.

The germline V and J ends were trimmed by 2 bases and 0 bases, with 8 bases remaining between them. The CDR3 covers 15 residues. CDR1 MNHEY and CDR2 SVGAGI come from the germline V gene. This chain links TRBV6-5 with TRBJ1-5; D is undetermined. The sample was PBMCs. The TCR originated in a woman aged 40 to 50 in good health and CMV-seronegative. The CDR3 region has the DNA TGTGCCAGCAGTTACGGCCAGGATAGCAATCAGCCCCAGCATTTT. Translating gives CASSYGQDSNQPQHF.